This is a list of T cell receptor beta chains from one sample in a study of response to subunit inactivated influenza vaccine. MiXCR was run by TCRdb on the RT-PCR reads, yielding one entry per CDR3 protein. The table lists 750,000 to 850,000 distinct CDR3 sequences, around 18% of them singletons. This specimen consisted of PBMCs from blood, obtained roughly 5 days after vaccination. The receptors derive from a man in his forties or fifties who received an inactivated influenza vaccine. CDR3s include the opening cysteine and the closing phenylalanine or tryptophan. D genes are given only for firm matches. Clone size is stated in some rows and not others, as once, few, many or a class when expanded.

CDR3 | DNA | D | J | V | size
CASSQVQGGRTEAFF | TGCGCCAGCAGCCAAGTACAGGGAGGCCGCACTGAAGCTTTCTTT | . | TRBJ1-1 | TRBV4-3 | .
CASSLSRGPYEQYF | TGTGCCAGCAGCTTAAGCAGGGGACCCTACGAGCAGTACTTC | . | TRBJ2-7 | TRBV7-2 | many
CASSSESSYNEQFF | TGCGCCAGCAGCTCCGAGAGCTCCTACAATGAGCAGTTCTTC | . | TRBJ2-1 | TRBV5-1 | few
CASSLPGAGVYEQYF | TGTGCCAGCAGCCTCCCGGGGGCAGGGGTCTACGAGCAGTACTTC | . | TRBJ2-7 | TRBV27 | .
CAISEVVGVAYTGELFF | TGTGCCATCAGTGAGGTTGTAGGGGTCGCGTACACCGGGGAGCTGTTTTTT | . | TRBJ2-2 | TRBV10-3 | .
CANTDWELNEQFF | TGTGCCAACACGGACTGGGAACTCAATGAGCAGTTCTTC | . | TRBJ2-1 | TRBV2 | .
CASSRTYRDAAYEQYF | TGCGCCAGCAGCCGGACTTACCGGGACGCAGCCTACGAGCAGTACTTC | . | TRBJ2-7 | TRBV4-1 | few
CASSEEVNEQFF | TGTGCCAGTAGTGAGGAGGTCAATGAGCAGTTCTTC | . | TRBJ2-1 | TRBV19 | few
CASSLASGGARDTQYF | TGTGCCAGCAGCTTAGCCAGCGGGGGGGCGCGAGATACGCAGTATTTT | TRBD2 | TRBJ2-3 | TRBV7-2 | few
CSALASGSSYNEQFF | TGCAGTGCTCTAGCTAGCGGGAGCTCCTACAATGAGCAGTTCTTC | TRBD2 | TRBJ2-1 | TRBV20-1 | .
CASRRHSLGYGYTF | TGTGCCAGCAGGCGACACAGCTTGGGCTATGGCTACACCTTC | . | TRBJ1-2 | TRBV6-1 | .
CASSPGTSVDIQYF | TGTGCCAGCAGTCCGGGGACTAGCGTAGACATTCAGTACTTC | TRBD2 | TRBJ2-4 | TRBV27 | .
CAISSNSNQPQHF | TGTGCCATCAGCTCCAATAGCAATCAGCCCCAGCATTTT | . | TRBJ1-5 | TRBV10-3 | .
CASSLATYSGANVLTF | TGTGCCAGCAGCTTAGCGACCTACTCTGGGGCCAACGTCCTGACTTTC | . | TRBJ2-6 | TRBV7-8 | many
CASSQSTSGSSKNIQYF | TGCGCCAGCAGCCAATCGACTAGCGGGAGTTCCAAAAACATTCAGTACTTC | TRBD2 | TRBJ2-4 | TRBV4-1 | few
CASSDRPDIFEQYF | TGTGCCAGCAGTGATCGCCCCGACATTTTCGAGCAGTACTTC | . | TRBJ2-7 | TRBV6-1 | many
CASSQDRRKLFF | TGTGCCAGCAGCCAAGATCGGAGGAAACTGTTTTTT | . | TRBJ1-4 | TRBV4-2 | .
CASSLGLARDF | TGTGCCAGCAGTTTAGGTCTAGCTCGAGACTTC | . | TRBJ2-4 | TRBV12-3/TRBV12-4 | .
CASSQRWGISTDTQYF | TGCGCCAGCAGCCAACGTTGGGGAATAAGCACAGATACGCAGTATTTT | . | TRBJ2-3 | TRBV4-1 | once
CASSLRASMNTEAFF | TGTGCCAGCAGCTTGAGGGCGTCTATGAACACTGAAGCTTTCTTT | . | TRBJ1-1 | TRBV5-5 | .
CASSYYGAGANVLTF | TGTGCCAGCAGTTACTATGGAGCTGGGGCCAACGTCCTGACTTTC | . | TRBJ2-6 | TRBV6-5 | few
CASSYSRQGTNGVTDTQYF | TGTGCCAGCAGTTACTCGAGGCAGGGGACGAACGGCGTCACAGATACGCAGTATTTT | . | TRBJ2-3 | TRBV6-2/TRBV6-3 | .
CAISETEGLAESTDTQYF | TGTGCCATCAGTGAGACAGAGGGCCTAGCGGAAAGCACAGATACGCAGTATTTT | TRBD2 | TRBJ2-3 | TRBV10-3 | many
CASSVTGVATEAFF | TGTGCCAGCAGTGTTACAGGGGTTGCCACTGAAGCTTTCTTT | TRBD1 | TRBJ1-1 | TRBV12-3/TRBV12-4 | .
CASSQKWVRGIKDGYTF | TGCGCCAGCAGCCAAAAGTGGGTCCGGGGAATAAAGGATGGCTACACCTTC | . | TRBJ1-2 | TRBV4-3 | few
CASSLSSGSPIYEQYF | TGTGCCAGCAGTCTGTCTAGCGGGAGTCCAATCTACGAGCAGTACTTC | TRBD2 | TRBJ2-7 | TRBV12-3/TRBV12-4 | .
CASRPVLNTEAFF | TGTGCCAGCAGACCCGTGCTGAACACTGAAGCTTTCTTT | . | TRBJ1-1 | TRBV12-3/TRBV12-4 | .
CASNMGQGTGELFF | TGTGCCAGCAACATGGGGCAGGGAACCGGGGAGCTGTTTTTT | . | TRBJ2-2 | TRBV28 | .
CARDRAATITDTQYF | TGTGCCAGAGACAGGGCCGCAACAATCACAGATACGCAGTATTTT | TRBD1 | TRBJ2-3 | TRBV2 | once
CAISERQGASGANVLTF | TGTGCCATCAGTGAGCGGCAGGGGGCTTCTGGGGCCAACGTCCTGACTTTC | TRBD1 | TRBJ2-6 | TRBV10-3 | once